Each of the 8 T cell receptor beta chains below was sequenced from the same sample in a study of blood T cell repertoires in COVID-19. Clones were read by immunoSEQ multiplex PCR, and TCRdb kept only the in-frame ones, dropping some. Among around 80,000 clones, around 90% were seen once, and the ten largest hold approximately 0.74%. Sequencing was done on a sample of peripheral blood. The receptors come from a woman older than 75 with acute or convalescent COVID-19.

The table lists this clone with a count of one. The chain carries TRBV6-5 and TRBJ1-1; a possible D gene is TRBD1 (5 bases). The CDR3 is made up of 13 amino acids. Trimming left V 7 bases short and J 4 bases short, with 13 bases between. The germline CDR1 and CDR2 sequences are MNHEY and SVGAGI. The CDR3: CASTLGGFTEAFF. Written as DNA, the CDR3 is TGTGCCAGCACCCTGGGGGGGTTCACTGAAGCTTTCTTT.

The gene calls are TRBV18 and TRBJ2-7; possible D gene TRBD2, 6 bases. The CDR3 has 13 residues. Trimming removed 2 bases at V and 6 bases at J, with 11 bases between. Germline loops: CDR1 KGHSH, CDR2 LQKENI. The CDR3 sequence is CASSPGTASEQYF. The CDR3 DNA follows: TGTGCCAGCTCACCAGGGACTGCCTCCGAGCAGTACTTC.

V and J are TRBV6-6 and TRBJ1-1; 10 nucleotides agree with TRBD1. The V gene end was trimmed by 4 bases and the J gene end by 5 bases; junction bases not matched to a gene: 7. The CDR3 has 15 amino acids. Germline V gives CDR1 MNHNY, CDR2 SVGAGI (reference sequence). This chain's CDR3 is CASSSWDRGKTEAFF. CDR3 bases: TGTGCCAGCAGTTCATGGGACAGGGGAAAGACTGAAGCTTTCTTT.

This chain uses TRBV29-1 with TRBJ2-3; possibly TRBD2 for D (6 bases). Trimming shortened V by 4 bases and J by 4 bases, and 18 bases separated the two germline ends. The CDR3 has 15 amino acids. Germline CDR1 is SQVTM and CDR2 is ANQGSEA. CDR3: CSVVFRGIVADTQYF. The CDR3 nucleotides read TGCAGCGTTGTGTTCCGCGGGATCGTGGCAGATACGCAGTATTTT.

The chain has TRBV28 and TRBJ2-2; 8 bases are shared with TRBD1. The J segment lost 6 bases and the V segment lost 8 bases, leaving 5 bases of the junction unmatched. The CDR3 sequence is 13 residues long. Germline V lookup: CDR1 MDHEN, CDR2 SYDVKM. The CDR3, as DNA: TGTGCCAGCGAAACAGGGGGTGCCGGGGAGCTGTTTTTT. It translates to CASETGGAGELFF.

The V call is TRBV5-1, the J call TRBJ2-3; 8 nucleotides align to TRBD1. Germline lookup yields CDR1 SGHRS and CDR2 YFSETQ. Trimming took 1 base from V and 2 from J; bases not matched to a gene: 6. The CDR3 is 16 amino acids. CDR3 DNA: TGCGCCAGCAGCTTGTCCGGACAGGGTCCCACAGATACGCAGTATTTT. This encodes CASSLSGQGPTDTQYF.

This sequence joins TRBV9 and TRBJ2-5, with 10 bases identical to TRBD2. Germline CDR1 and CDR2: SGDLS and YYNGEE. The CDR3 has 16 residues. The ends lost 0 bases at V and 4 bases at J; junction bases unmatched: 6. CDR3 DNA sequence: TGTGCCAGCAGCGTAGATCCAGCGGGGGGGCCAGAGACCCAGTACTTC. This gives the protein CASSVDPAGGPETQYF.

As concerns this clone: Distinct nucleotide sequences in the sample also encode this CDR3. The chain links TRBV28 to TRBJ1-2; no definite D call. Germline V gene sequence: CDR1 MDHEN, CDR2 SYDVKM. Trimming pared 1 base from V and 5 bases from J, leaving 5 bases between. The CDR3 length is 12 residues. CDR3 DNA sequence: TGTGCCAGCAGTTTATCCGGGTATGGCTACACCTTC. It translates to CASSLSGYGYTF.